This T cell receptor beta chain originates from a study of identical twins. Points from the study as a whole: Monozygotic twins shared more out-of-frame TCR alpha than recombination models predicted.

From germline, CDR1 is MNHEY and CDR2 SVGAGI. The trim removed 2 bases at V and 5 bases at J, leaving 5 bases unmatched. This CDR3 has 15 amino acids. TCRdb reprocessed the 5' RACE reads with MiXCR, giving one entry per CDR3 protein. The sample records approximately 220,000 distinct CDR3 sequences, 6.5% to 8.5% being singletons. This clonotype has a count of ten or more. Its antigen is unidentified. These data also formed part of another study, on yellow fever vaccine responses in identical twins.

The TCR originated in a woman aged 18-30 years in good health. Sample: memory (CD45RO+) T cells sorted from blood. The gene calls are TRBV6-5 and TRBJ2-5; 10 bases fit TRBD1. The CDR3 region has the DNA TGTGCCAGCAGTTACGGGACAGGGGACGGTGAGACCCAGTACTTC. Its protein product is CASSYGTGDGETQYF.